The 19 T cell receptor beta chains below come from one sample, sequenced in a study of shared clonotypes between healthy human individuals. Produced via immunoSEQ multiplex PCR; TCRdb's table is partial and in-frame only. The profile shows some 550,000 clones, about 97% of them singletons. Material for sequencing was naive CD4+ T cells sorted from blood. Subset defined: CD45RA+ positively selected. Every receptor here comes from a woman aged 25 to 39 in good health.

The chain combines TRBV4-1 with TRBJ1-2; D is uncertain. Germline CDR1 is MGHRA and CDR2 is YSYEKL. CDR3 size: 16 residues. With 2 bases removed from V and 4 bases from J, the gap between germline ends came to 17 bases. The CDR3 is CASSQLAHRLIYGYTF. DNA of the CDR3: TGCGCCAGCAGCCAATTAGCTCATCGACTGATCTATGGCTACACCTTC.

V gene TRBV25-1 combines with J gene TRBJ2-1, with TRBD2 matching over 11 bases. Per germline, CDR1 MGHDK and CDR2 SYGVNS. V lost 1 base and J lost 4; bases outside the gene matches: 6. This CDR3 comprises 17 residues. The CDR3 loop is CASSELKGLAAYNEQFF. CDR3 sequence (DNA): TGTGCCAGCAGTGAATTGAAGGGACTAGCGGCTTACAATGAGCAGTTCTTC. The variable domain in full, with the rest retrieved from reference TRBV25-1 and TRBJ2-1, is EADIYQTPRYLVIGTGKKITLECSQTMGHDKMYWYQQDPGMELHLIHYSYGVNSTEKGDLSSESTVSRIRTEHFPLTLESARPSHTSQYLCASSELKGLAAYNEQFFGPGTRLTVL.

The V gene is TRBV27, the J gene TRBJ1-4; D may be TRBD1 (6 bases). The V and J ends lost 5 bases and 7 bases respectively, with 11 bases between them. CDR1 is MNHEY and CDR2 is SMNVEV in the germline V gene (reference sequence). The CDR3 runs 13 residues. The CDR3 spells CASSTGRREKLFF. The CDR3, as DNA: TGTGCCAGCAGTACAGGGAGGCGTGAAAAACTGTTTTTT.

This clone turned up a few times. V gene TRBV6-1 combines with J gene TRBJ2-1, with TRBD1 as a possible D gene (6 bases). Trimming took off 5 bases at V and 7 bases at J, with 12 bases between the two ends. This CDR3 spans 13 amino acids. Germline V gene sequence: CDR1 MNHNS, CDR2 SASEGT. CDR3 loop: CASSKDRMNEQFF. The CDR3, as DNA: TGTGCCAGCAGTAAAGACAGGATGAATGAGCAGTTCTTC.

The chain joins TRBV7-9 to TRBJ2-3; 9 bases agree with TRBD2. The CDR3 loop spans 17 amino acids. The germline CDR1 and CDR2 sequences are SEHNR and FQNEAQ (reference sequence). The V and J ends lost 0 bases and 2 bases, in that order; junction bases with no gene match: 6. This CDR3 is CASSLALAGPYTDTQYF. In DNA form, the CDR3 reads TGTGCCAGCAGCTTAGCACTAGCGGGTCCCTACACAGATACGCAGTATTTT.

The gene calls are TRBV5-4 and TRBJ2-1, with 8 bases aligning to TRBD2. This CDR3 is 16 amino acids long. Germline V gives CDR1 SGHNT, CDR2 YYREEE (reference sequence). V shed 0 bases, J shed 2 bases, and the junction held 4 bases outside the gene matches. The CDR3 is CASSLGGGRTYNEQFF. The CDR3 coding sequence is TGTGCCAGCAGCTTGGGTGGCGGGAGGACCTACAATGAGCAGTTCTTC.

This chain connects TRBV4-1 to TRBJ2-7; tentative D call: TRBD2 (6 bases). The CDR3 loop spans 18 amino acids. Trimming pared 0 bases from V and 1 base from J, leaving 19 bases between. Germline assignment: CDR1 MGHRA and CDR2 YSYEKL. The CDR3 DNA is TGCGCCAGCAGCCAAGAGAATGGATCTGAGCGGGTGTCCTACGAGCAGTACTTC. Encoded protein: CASSQENGSERVSYEQYF.

The rearrangement uses TRBV18 and TRBJ2-7; 8 bases are a match to TRBD2. Germline V CDR1 and CDR2: KGHSH, LQKENI. The ends lost 11 bases at V and 2 bases at J; junction bases unmatched: 17. There are 16 residues in the CDR3. The CDR3: CAGASLNSGGTYEQYF. CDR3 DNA: TGTGCCGGCGCCAGTCTTAACAGCGGGGGTACCTACGAGCAGTACTTC.

This clone was found once. The chain couples TRBV6-1 to TRBJ2-5, with D possibly being TRBD1 or TRBD2 (6 bases each). Germline V gene data show CDR1 as MNHNS and CDR2 as SASEGT. Between the trimmed V and J ends, which lost 1 base and 6 bases, there was a span of 18 bases. There are 16 residues in the CDR3. The CDR3 DNA follows: TGTGCCAGCAGTGAAGTGGAATTTGGGGGGCTGCAGACCCAGTACTTC. It codes for CASSEVEFGGLQTQYF.

The J gene is TRBJ2-3, the V gene TRBV7-6; TRBD2 matches 14 bases. Germline-derived CDR1 and CDR2 are SGHVS and FNYEAQ. The CDR3 covers 16 residues. The trim removed 4 bases at V and 8 bases at J, leaving 8 bases unmatched. This CDR3 reads CASSWTGTSGSVTQYF. DNA of the CDR3: TGTGCCAGCAGCTGGACCGGGACTAGCGGGAGTGTTACGCAGTATTTT.

The chain links TRBV11-2 to TRBJ2-7; the match to TRBD2 covers 9 bases. Germline lookup yields CDR1 SGHAT and CDR2 FQNNGV. This CDR3 has 15 amino acids. V gave up 6 bases and J gave up 0 bases; unmatched junction bases: 6. In nucleotides, the CDR3 is TGTGCCAGCAGGGGTAGCGGGAGAAGCTCCTACGAGCAGTACTTC. Protein sequence: CASRGSGRSSYEQYF.

V and J are TRBV20-1 and TRBJ2-7; TRBD2 is a possible D gene (6 bases). This CDR3 has 11 amino acids. Trimming stripped 7 bases from V and 5 bases from J, with 12 bases between. The germline V gene has CDR1 DFQATT and CDR2 SNEGSKA (reference sequence). The CDR3 region has the DNA TGCAGTGGGGGGGTGGGCGACGAGCAGTACTTC. Translated: CSGGVGDEQYF.

This sequence joins TRBV5-1 and TRBJ2-1; 8 bases match TRBD1. Germline V gives CDR1 SGHRS, CDR2 YFSETQ. The CDR3 extends over 16 amino acids. V trimming: 0 bases; J trimming: 4 bases; junction bases outside the gene matches: 6. As DNA, the CDR3 is TGCGCCAGCAGCTTGGGGGACAGGTTCGCATACAATGAGCAGTTCTTC. It yields the protein CASSLGDRFAYNEQFF.

The chain combines TRBV7-9 with TRBJ1-1; 8 bases are shared with TRBD1. V was pared by 4 bases and J by 8 bases, with 9 bases of the junction left unmatched. Germline V gene lookup returns CDR1 SEHNR and CDR2 FQNEAQ (reference sequence). CDR3 length: 14 amino acids. The CDR3 loop reads CASSSGQGREEAFF. The CDR3 coding sequence is TGTGCCAGCAGCTCCGGACAGGGACGGGAAGAAGCTTTCTTT.

In its sample, this clone was seen a few times. Other DNA sequences in this sample translate to the same CDR3. The rearrangement joins TRBV5-1 to TRBJ2-5; D is possibly TRBD1 (5 bases). The CDR3 has 13 amino acids. V dropped 0 bases and J dropped 4 bases, with 7 bases sitting between them. The germline CDR1 and CDR2 sequences are SGHRS and YFSETQ. As DNA, the CDR3 is TGCGCCAGCAGCTTGGGCCAGGGAGAGACCCAGTACTTC. Its translation is CASSLGQGETQYF.

V usage is TRBV28 and J usage is TRBJ1-1; D is undetermined. The germline CDR1 and CDR2 sequences are MDHEN and SYDVKM. CDR3 length equals 14 residues. Trimming took 4 bases from V and 1 from J, leaving 10 bases between them. The CDR3 DNA follows: TGTGCCAGCAGTTCGACGGTTAGGAACACTGAAGCTTTCTTT. Translating it yields CASSSTVRNTEAFF.

The chain couples TRBV10-1 to TRBJ2-2; 10 nucleotides line up with TRBD1. Trimming at V came to 5 bases and at J to 4 bases, leaving 4 bases not matched to a gene. The CDR3 is 15 amino acids. Germline V gene lookup returns CDR1 WNHNN and CDR2 SYGVQD (reference sequence). The DNA of the CDR3 is TGCGCCAGCAGTACCCGGACAGGGGGCACCGGGGAGCTGTTTTTT. Its translation: CASSTRTGGTGELFF.

This chain connects TRBV2 to TRBJ2-7; D might be TRBD1 (6 bases). Germline lookup yields CDR1 SNHLY and CDR2 FYNNEI. The CDR3 runs to 14 residues. V was shortened by 6 bases and J by 3 bases, with 15 bases between the two germline ends. CDR3 sequence (DNA): TGTGCCAGCAGCACGCAAGGGGGTCTCTACGAGCAGTACTTC. This sequence encodes CASSTQGGLYEQYF.

The chain links TRBV10-3 to TRBJ2-3; D is unresolved. The CDR3 spans 15 residues. V was cut by 2 bases and J by 2 bases, with 11 bases left in between. Germline assignment: CDR1 ENHRY and CDR2 SYGVKD. CDR3 in DNA: TGTGCCATCAGTGAGCTGTATGGTCCCACAGATACGCAGTATTTT. It codes for CAISELYGPTDTQYF.